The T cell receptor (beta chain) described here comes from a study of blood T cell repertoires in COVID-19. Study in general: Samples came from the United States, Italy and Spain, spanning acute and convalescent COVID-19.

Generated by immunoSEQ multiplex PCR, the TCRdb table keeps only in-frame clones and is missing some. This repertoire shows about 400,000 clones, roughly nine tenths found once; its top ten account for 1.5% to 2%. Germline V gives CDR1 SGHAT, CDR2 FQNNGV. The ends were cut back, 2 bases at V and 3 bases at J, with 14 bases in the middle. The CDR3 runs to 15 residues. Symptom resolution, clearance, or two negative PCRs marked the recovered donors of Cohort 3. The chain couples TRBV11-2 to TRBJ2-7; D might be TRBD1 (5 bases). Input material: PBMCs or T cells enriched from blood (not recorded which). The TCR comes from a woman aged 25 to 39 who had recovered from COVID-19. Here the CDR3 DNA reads TGTGCCAGCAGCTTAAGCGCTGCAGGGAACTACGAGCAGTACTTC. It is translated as CASSLSAAGNYEQYF.